The rows below give T cell receptor beta chains drawn from one sample of a study of cytomegalovirus exposure and HLA in healthy donors. Assay: immunoSEQ multiplex PCR; the TCRdb copy retains only in-frame clones and omits some. Among under 150,000 clones listed, approximately 90% were seen once. The sequencing sample was made of PBMCs. Source of these receptors: a man aged 18 to 29 in good health and CMV-seronegative. The conserved cysteine and the conserved F or W are not part of the CDR3 here. A D gene is named only where the DNA matches it firmly.

V gene	D gene	J gene	CDR3 protein
TRBV29-1	TRBD1	TRBJ1-1	SVGTGGSLNTEAF
TRBV10-1	NA	TRBJ2-2	ASRARDTGELF
TRBV2	NA	TRBJ2-5	ASSEATRGQETQY
TRBV6-4	TRBD1	TRBJ1-3	ATRPVGQGNCRTIY
TRBV6-5	NA	TRBJ1-5	ASSYGGINQPQH
TRBV18	NA	TRBJ2-7	ASSPSSFSYEQY
TRBV10-1	TRBD2	TRBJ2-1	ASSGTSGRAYNEQF
TRBV19	TRBD1	TRBJ2-5	ATWDRGGQETQY
TRBV10-3	TRBD1	TRBJ1-1	AISPGGAGGQDTEAF
TRBV9	TRBD1	TRBJ1-2	ASSPRPGQGNYGYT
TRBV4-2	TRBD1	TRBJ2-5	ASSPRNDPNRGPQETQY
TRBV18	TRBD1	TRBJ1-5	ASSLSGQVNQPQH
TRBV5-1	TRBD1	TRBJ1-2	ASSLVGQGKGDYGYT
TRBV19	NA	TRBJ2-4	ASSIGGNIQY
TRBV5-1	NA	TRBJ2-7	ASSPTPDEQY
TRBV5-6	NA	TRBJ2-6	ASSLGTGANVLT
TRBV7-9	TRBD1	TRBJ1-1	ASSSGTGDTEAF
TRBV6-1	TRBD1	TRBJ2-7	ASSEAGAGGHQQY
TRBV7-2	NA	TRBJ2-3	ASSSHSLLTDTQY
TRBV9	TRBD2	TRBJ2-1	ASSVTSGRFRDEQF
TRBV6-6	TRBD2	TRBJ2-3	ASSYFKTSGADTQY
TRBV27	NA	TRBJ1-6	ASSLRGSYNSPLH
TRBV7-9	NA	TRBJ2-2	ATRSGELF
TRBV27	NA	TRBJ1-6	ASSFWVGSDSPLH
TRBV9	TRBD2	TRBJ2-3	ASSVVAGGPGGTDTQY
TRBV13	NA	TRBJ1-4	ASSLAGANEKLF
TRBV6-1	TRBD1	TRBJ1-3	ASSSWTGAGNTIY
TRBV28	TRBD2	TRBJ2-2	ASRIAGGPTGELF
TRBV6-1	NA	TRBJ2-7	ASSDKTYEQY